These 12 T cell receptor beta chains originate from one sample sequenced in a study of T cell repertoires in cytomegalovirus infection. TCRdb reprocessed the reads via MiXCR and lists one record per CDR3 protein. The table includes around 450,000 distinct CDR3 sequences, approximately 30% detected once. The sample was PBMCs. Receptor source: a human donor in good health (CMV status not recorded). Some clones in this sample may be carry-over from other donors' samples.

This clonotype was counted between two and nine times. The chain links TRBV6-5 to TRBJ2-7; TRBD2 matches 7 bases. Germline CDR1 reads MNHEY; CDR2 reads SVGAGI. V lost 2 bases, J lost 6 bases, and 7 bases stayed unmatched. This CDR3 region has 14 residues. CDR3 amino acids: CASSYGGGGVEQYF. In DNA, the CDR3 is TGTGCCAGCAGTTACGGGGGTGGGGGGGTCGAGCAGTACTTC.

The chain uses TRBV28 and TRBJ2-7, with D maybe TRBD1 (6 bases). V was shortened by 11 bases and J by 3 bases, with 11 bases between the two germline ends. The CDR3 covers 11 residues. Germline V lookup: CDR1 MDHEN, CDR2 SYDVKM. CDR3 DNA sequence: TGTGCCTCAACAGGGTACTACGAGCAGTACTTC. It encodes CASTGYYEQYF.

The rearrangement joins TRBV19 to TRBJ2-7; 8 positions match TRBD1. The CDR3 extends over 14 amino acids. Trimming at V came to 9 bases and at J to 3 bases, leaving 10 bases not matched to a gene. Germline CDR1 reads LNHDA; CDR2 reads SQIVND (reference sequence). CDR3 loop: CARRQGSSGYEQYF. CDR3 nucleotide sequence: TGTGCCAGGAGACAGGGGTCCTCGGGCTACGAGCAGTACTTC.

The table lists this clonotype with a few counts. The CDR3 sequence: CASGSGGGTEAFF. The CDR3 DNA follows: TGTGCCAGCGGAAGCGGTGGGGGCACTGAAGCTTTCTTT. The J gene is TRBJ1-1, the V gene TRBV27; D is possibly TRBD1 (5 bases). CDR1 is MNHEY and CDR2 is SMNVEV in the germline V gene (reference sequence). The V gene lost 8 bases and the J gene lost 4 bases, with 14 bases spanning the gap. The CDR3 sequence is 13 residues long.

The CDR3 here is CSNRTGENPLGRTRGAQFF. The DNA for the CDR3 is TGTTCGAACCGAACTGGAGAGAATCCTCTGGGACGGACACGGGGTGCGCAGTTCTTC. This chain joins TRBV7-4 and TRBJ2-1; D might be TRBD1 or TRBD2, each matching 5 bases. Germline CDR1 SGHVT, CDR2 SQSDAQ. CDR3 size: 19 residues.

This clonotype has just a few counts. The V call is TRBV11-1, the J call TRBJ2-1; 16 nucleotides agree with TRBD2. CDR3 length: 19 amino acids. From germline, CDR1 is SGHAT and CDR2 FQDESV (reference sequence). The ends lost 5 bases at V and 2 bases at J; junction bases unmatched: 9. CDR3 DNA: TGTGCCAGCAGCCGGACCGGGACTAGCGGGGGGGACCCCTACAATGAGCAGTTCTTC. It specifies CASSRTGTSGGDPYNEQFF.

This clonotype was seen at least ten times. CDR3 nucleotides: TGTGCCAGCAGCTTAGAATTGGGCCCCTACGAGCAGTACTTC. Its translation is CASSLELGPYEQYF. The V and J genes are TRBV7-6 and TRBJ2-7; D is undetermined. In germline, CDR1 is SGHVS, CDR2 FNYEAQ. The CDR3 is 14 residues long. Deletions cut 1 base from V and 2 bases from J, with 9 bases between.

This chain links TRBV7-6 with TRBJ2-3; tentative D call: TRBD2 (7 bases). Germline V gives CDR1 SGHVS, CDR2 FNYEAQ. The CDR3 extends over 17 amino acids. Trimming cost V 5 bases and J 1 base, with 19 bases left between them. DNA for the CDR3: TGTGCCAGCAGCAATCGGGGGGCAGGTCTCCGCACAGATACGCAGTATTTT. It codes for CASSNRGAGLRTDTQYF. The entire variable domain, with the rest obtained from reference TRBV7-6 and TRBJ2-3, is as follows: GAGVSQSPRYKVTKRGQDVALRCDPISGHVSLYWYRQALGQGPEFLTYFNYEAQQDKSGLPNDRFSAERPEGSISTLTIQRTEQRDSAMYRCASSNRGAGLRTDTQYFGPGTRLTVL.

This clonotype was detected many times. V gene TRBV12-3 or TRBV12-4 combines with J gene TRBJ2-2; D is undetermined. The V and J ends lost 5 bases and 4 bases respectively, with 8 bases between them. The length of the CDR3 is 13 residues. This chain's CDR3 is CASSLQLTGELFF. Here the CDR3 DNA reads TGTGCCAGCAGTCTACAGCTCACCGGGGAGCTGTTTTTT.

The rearrangement joins TRBV19 to TRBJ1-1, with D perhaps matching TRBD1 (5 bases). With 6 bases removed from V and 4 bases from J, the gap between germline ends came to 15 bases. This CDR3 has 14 residues. CDR1 is LNHDA, CDR2 SQIVND, per germline (reference sequence). CDR3 nucleotides: TGTGCCAGTAGGACGGGGCTTAGTTCCACTGAAGCTTTCTTT. Protein product: CASRTGLSSTEAFF.

This clonotype was recorded once. This rearrangement joins TRBV19 to TRBJ2-2, with 10 bases matching TRBD2. CDR1 LNHDA and CDR2 SQIVND come from the germline V gene (reference sequence). There are 18 residues in the CDR3. Trimming at V came to 5 bases and at J to 5 bases, leaving 14 bases not matched to a gene. CDR3: CASSVGLAGVQLTGELFF. In nucleotides, the CDR3 is TGTGCCAGTAGTGTAGGCCTAGCGGGGGTCCAATTAACCGGGGAGCTGTTTTTT.

The rearrangement links TRBV6-2 or TRBV6-3 to TRBJ2-3; D possibly corresponds to TRBD2 (6 bases). V was pared by 0 bases and J by 5 bases, with 12 bases between. Germline CDR1 reads MNHEY; CDR2 reads SVGEGT. The CDR3 loop spans 15 amino acids. As DNA, the CDR3 is TGTGCCAGCAGTTACTCCGGACTAACCGGAGATACGCAGTATTTT. This encodes CASSYSGLTGDTQYF.